This record concerns one T cell receptor beta chain sequence. Its cognate antigen is unknown. This specimen belongs to a study of T cell responses to AZD1222 COVID-19 vaccine. Study observations and caveats: Distributed over spike, vaccine-associated CD4 TCRs predominated at 160-218 and 743-854.

The germline V and J ends were trimmed by 7 bases and 3 bases, with 10 bases remaining between them. The CDR3 length is 13 residues. Clones were read by immunoSEQ multiplex PCR, and TCRdb kept only the in-frame ones, dropping some. This sample has about 150,000 clones, with over 90% found just once. The sample in question was peripheral blood, obtained on day 0 of AZD1222 vaccination. The receptor was isolated from an adult in good health. The chain has TRBV12-3 or TRBV12-4 and TRBJ1-5, with a tentative D call TRBD1 (5 bases). The CDR3 is CASTGRLNQPQHF. The CDR3 nucleotides are TGTGCCAGCACGGGACGGCTCAATCAGCCCCAGCATTTT.